These 10 T cell receptor beta chains were sequenced from one sample in a study of human T cells and chemical hapten exposure (dated by TCRdb to about 2021). This specimen's time point label, per the study, means: pre-sensitization, week 0. What the treatment or condition label conveys for this sample: therapeutic diphenylcyclopropenone sensitization with weekly scalp DPC. Receptor libraries were prepared by RACE. The sequencing machine was a NextSeq 500. Using fastp trimming at Q25 and MiXCR clonotype assembly, TCRdb reanalyzed the public sequencing data and kept in-frame beta chains. Each entry is one CDR3 protein sequence, shown with its most common DNA and genes. The sample yields about 120,000 distinct CDR3 sequences; 13% were counted once. The ten largest clones take up around 2.7% of the sample. Sequencing used whole blood, obtained in connection with sensitization to the hapten diphenylcyclopropenone (DPC). These receptors came from a woman in her late teens or twenties with alopecia areata. Some clones in this sample may be carry-over from other donors' samples.

Here the CDR3 DNA reads TGTGCCAGCAGTCTAACCGGGACCGGGGAGCTGTTTTTT. Its protein is CASSLTGTGELFF. V usage is TRBV6-6 and J usage is TRBJ2-2, with D unresolved. Germline V lookup: CDR1 MNHNY, CDR2 SVGAGI (reference sequence). Trimming removed 5 bases at V and 5 bases at J, with 9 bases between. The CDR3 runs 13 residues.

This clonotype came up a few times. The CDR3 bases are TGTGCCAGCAGTTACGAGGGGCTAGCCAAAAACATTCAGTACTTC. This codes for CASSYEGLAKNIQYF. The chain uses TRBV6-2 or TRBV6-3 and TRBJ2-4; the D gene could be TRBD1 or TRBD2 (5 bases each). The CDR3 spans 15 residues. In germline, CDR1 is MNHEY, CDR2 SVGEGT. Trimming pared 2 bases from V and 0 bases from J, leaving 8 bases between.

This clonotype has more than one count but fewer than ten. V usage is TRBV29-1 and J usage is TRBJ1-2; TRBD1 is a possible D gene (6 bases). The CDR3 runs to 14 residues. Germline V gene lookup returns CDR1 SQVTM and CDR2 ANQGSEA. Between the trimmed V and J ends, which lost 3 bases and 4 bases, there was a span of 15 bases. CDR3 residues: CSVEDSEFFYGYTF. Written as DNA, the CDR3 is TGCAGCGTTGAGGACAGCGAATTCTTCTATGGCTACACCTTC.

This clonotype was seen repeatedly, ten times or more. The V and J genes are TRBV7-9 and TRBJ1-1; 9 positions match TRBD1. With V trimmed by 5 bases and J by 6 bases, 7 bases remained unmatched. CDR1 is SEHNR and CDR2 is FQNEAQ in the germline V gene (reference sequence). The CDR3 consists of 14 residues. The chain's CDR3 is CASSQLTGGAEAFF. CDR3 DNA: TGTGCCAGCAGCCAACTCACAGGGGGCGCTGAAGCTTTCTTT.

The chain carries TRBV12-3 or TRBV12-4 and TRBJ2-1; 8 positions agree with TRBD1. This CDR3 region has 12 residues. With 8 bases clipped from V and 8 bases from J, the junction kept 5 bases outside the gene matches. CDR3 in DNA: TGTGCCAGCCACAGGGGGACAGATGAGCAGTTCTTC. Translating gives CASHRGTDEQFF.

Ten or more counts support this clonotype. The chain combines TRBV7-6 with TRBJ2-1; perhaps TRBD2 as D (5 bases). The length of the CDR3 is 13 residues. V lost 4 bases to trimming and J lost 10 bases, with 14 bases between them. Looked up from germline, CDR1 is SGHVS and CDR2 is FNYEAQ. Written as DNA, the CDR3 is TGTGCCAGCAGCTCCGGACTTAAACTAGAGCAGTTCTTC. This codes for CASSSGLKLEQFF.

The table lists this clonotype with many counts. V and J are TRBV25-1 and TRBJ2-5; D gene unclear. The CDR3 is 10 residues long. V was shortened by 8 bases and J by 5 bases, with 6 bases between the two germline ends. Germline CDR1 and CDR2: MGHDK and SYGVNS. The CDR3 region is CASQEETQYF. In DNA, the CDR3 is TGTGCCAGCCAGGAGGAGACCCAGTACTTC.

The rearrangement uses TRBV11-2 and TRBJ2-5, with 13 bases identical to TRBD2. CDR3 length: 17 amino acids. J gave up 6 bases and V 4 bases, and 11 bases lay outside the gene matches. Looked up from germline, CDR1 is SGHAT and CDR2 is FQNNGV. The CDR3 DNA sequence: TGTGCCAGCAGCTCCCTTGTCACTAGCGGGGGGGGTAAGACCCAGTACTTC. Amino acid sequence: CASSSLVTSGGGKTQYF.

In the case of this clonotype: Relative to the germline gene, one junction end is altered; a read error may explain this. The V call is TRBV12-3 or TRBV12-4, the J call TRBJ2-6; D remains ambiguous. The CDR3 length is 15 residues. The CDR3 DNA sequence: TGTGCCAGCAGCTTAGGAAACTCTGGGGCCAACGTCCTGACTTTC. Translated: CASSLGNSGANVLTF.

Ten or more counts support this clonotype. V usage is TRBV12-5 and J usage is TRBJ2-1; no firm D call. From germline, CDR1 is LGHNT and CDR2 FRNRAP. The CDR3 sequence is 12 residues long. Trimming left V 5 bases short and J 9 bases short, with 11 bases between. The CDR3 sequence is CASGLHAREQFF. The CDR3 nucleotides read TGTGCTAGTGGTCTCCACGCACGTGAGCAGTTCTTC.